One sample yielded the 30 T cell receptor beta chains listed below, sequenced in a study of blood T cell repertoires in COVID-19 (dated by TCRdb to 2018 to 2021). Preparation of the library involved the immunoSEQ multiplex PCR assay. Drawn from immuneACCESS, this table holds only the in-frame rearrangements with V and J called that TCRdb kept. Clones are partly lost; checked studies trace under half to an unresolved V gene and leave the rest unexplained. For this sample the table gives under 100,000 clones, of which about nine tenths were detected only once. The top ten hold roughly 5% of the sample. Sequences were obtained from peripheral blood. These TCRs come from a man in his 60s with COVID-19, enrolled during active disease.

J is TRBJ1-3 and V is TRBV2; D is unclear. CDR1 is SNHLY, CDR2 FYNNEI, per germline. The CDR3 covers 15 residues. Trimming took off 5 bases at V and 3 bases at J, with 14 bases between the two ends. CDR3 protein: CASSRPGDDGNTIYF. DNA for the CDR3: TGTGCCAGCAGTCGCCCCGGGGATGATGGAAACACCATATATTTT.

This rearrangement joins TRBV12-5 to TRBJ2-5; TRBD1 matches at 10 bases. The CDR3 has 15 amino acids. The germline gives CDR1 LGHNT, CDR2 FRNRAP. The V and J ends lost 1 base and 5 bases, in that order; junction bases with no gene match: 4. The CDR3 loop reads CASGLDGGQGETQYF. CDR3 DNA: TGTGCTAGTGGTTTGGATGGGGGACAGGGGGAGACCCAGTACTTC.

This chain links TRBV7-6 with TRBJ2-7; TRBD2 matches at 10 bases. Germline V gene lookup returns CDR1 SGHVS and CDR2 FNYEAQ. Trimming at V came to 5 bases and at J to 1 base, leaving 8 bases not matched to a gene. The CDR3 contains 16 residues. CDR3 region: CASSPRTSGSSYEQYF. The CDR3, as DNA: TGTGCCAGCAGCCCCCGGACTAGCGGATCATCCTACGAGCAGTACTTC.

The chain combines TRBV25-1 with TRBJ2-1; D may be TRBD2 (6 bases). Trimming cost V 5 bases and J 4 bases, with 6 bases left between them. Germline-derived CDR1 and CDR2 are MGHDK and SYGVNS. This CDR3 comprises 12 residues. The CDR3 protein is CASSLAYNEQFF. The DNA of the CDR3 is TGTGCCAGCAGTCTAGCGTACAATGAGCAGTTCTTC.

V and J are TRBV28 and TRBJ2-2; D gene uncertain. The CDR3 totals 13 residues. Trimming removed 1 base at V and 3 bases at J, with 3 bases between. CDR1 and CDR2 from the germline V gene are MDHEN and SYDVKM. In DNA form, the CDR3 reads TGTGCCAGCAGTTTATCGGACACCGGGGAGCTGTTTTTT. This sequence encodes CASSLSDTGELFF.

The CDR3 DNA sequence: TGTGCCTGGAGTGTACGGGCAGGGGCTGGGGCCAACGTCCTGACTTTC. Translated: CAWSVRAGAGANVLTF. The chain couples TRBV30 to TRBJ2-6; possible D gene TRBD1, 6 bases. CDR1 and CDR2 from the germline V gene are GTSNPN and SVGIG (reference sequence). This CDR3 region has 16 residues. V lost 0 bases and J 2 bases, leaving 11 bases between the germline ends.

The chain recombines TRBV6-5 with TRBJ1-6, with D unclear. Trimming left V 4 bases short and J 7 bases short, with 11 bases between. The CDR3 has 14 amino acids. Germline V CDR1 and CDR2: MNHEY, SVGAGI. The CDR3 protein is CASSSRRRNSPLHF. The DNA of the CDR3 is TGTGCCAGCAGTTCGAGGCGGCGGAATTCACCCCTCCACTTT.

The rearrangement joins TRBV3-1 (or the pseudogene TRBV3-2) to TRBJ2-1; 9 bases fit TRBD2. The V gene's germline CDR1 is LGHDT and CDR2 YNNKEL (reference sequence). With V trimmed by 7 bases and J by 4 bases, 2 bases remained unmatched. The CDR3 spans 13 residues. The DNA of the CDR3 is TGTGCCAGCAATCTAGCGGGATACAATGAGCAGTTCTTC. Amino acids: CASNLAGYNEQFF.

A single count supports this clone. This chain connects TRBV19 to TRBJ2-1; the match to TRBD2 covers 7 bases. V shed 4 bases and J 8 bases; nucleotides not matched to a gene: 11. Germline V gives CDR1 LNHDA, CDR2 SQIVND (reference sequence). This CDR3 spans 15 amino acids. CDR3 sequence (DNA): TGTGCCAGTAGTAGCCCCCCGCGGGAGCTCCATGAGCAGTTCTTC. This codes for CASSSPPRELHEQFF.

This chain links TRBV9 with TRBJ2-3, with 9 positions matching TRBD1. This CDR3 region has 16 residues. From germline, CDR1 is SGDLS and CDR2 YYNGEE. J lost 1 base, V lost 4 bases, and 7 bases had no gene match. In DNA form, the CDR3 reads TGTGCCAGCAGCCCAACAGGGGGCCCTCGCACAGATACGCAGTATTTT. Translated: CASSPTGGPRTDTQYF.

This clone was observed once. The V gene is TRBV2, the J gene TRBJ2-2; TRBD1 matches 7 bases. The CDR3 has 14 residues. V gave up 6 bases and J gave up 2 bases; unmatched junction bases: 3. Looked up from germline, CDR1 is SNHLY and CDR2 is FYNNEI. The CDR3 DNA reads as TGTGCCAGCAGGACAGGGATTAACACCGGGGAGCTGTTTTTT. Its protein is CASRTGINTGELFF.

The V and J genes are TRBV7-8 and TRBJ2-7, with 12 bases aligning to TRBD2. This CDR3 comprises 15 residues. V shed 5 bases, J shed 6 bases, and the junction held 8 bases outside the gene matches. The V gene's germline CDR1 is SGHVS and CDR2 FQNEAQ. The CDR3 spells CASSIEGTSGFEQYF. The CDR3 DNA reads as TGTGCCAGCAGCATCGAAGGGACTAGCGGGTTCGAGCAGTACTTC.

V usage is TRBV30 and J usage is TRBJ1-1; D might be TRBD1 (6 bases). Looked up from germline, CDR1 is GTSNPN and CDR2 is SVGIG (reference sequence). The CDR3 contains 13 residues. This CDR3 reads CAHNRVIVTEAFF. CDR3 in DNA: TGTGCTCATAACAGGGTAATCGTCACTGAAGCTTTCTTT.

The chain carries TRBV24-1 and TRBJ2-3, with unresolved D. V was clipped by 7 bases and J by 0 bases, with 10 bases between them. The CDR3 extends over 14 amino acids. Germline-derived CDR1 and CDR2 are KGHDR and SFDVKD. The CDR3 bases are TGTGCCACCAGCCCCGAAGCTAGCACAGATACGCAGTATTTT. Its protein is CATSPEASTDTQYF.

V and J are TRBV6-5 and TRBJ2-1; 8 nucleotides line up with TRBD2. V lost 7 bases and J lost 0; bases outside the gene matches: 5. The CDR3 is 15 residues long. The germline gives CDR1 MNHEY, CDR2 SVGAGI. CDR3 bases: TGTGCCAGCAACGAACTAGCGGCCTCCTACAATGAGCAGTTCTTC. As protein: CASNELAASYNEQFF.

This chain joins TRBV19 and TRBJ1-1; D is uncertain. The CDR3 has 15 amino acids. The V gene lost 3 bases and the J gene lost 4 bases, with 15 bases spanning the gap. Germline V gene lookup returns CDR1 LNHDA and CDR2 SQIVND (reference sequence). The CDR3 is CASSISVQEGTEAFF. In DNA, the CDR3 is TGTGCCAGTAGTATTAGCGTTCAGGAGGGCACTGAAGCTTTCTTT.

The CDR3 DNA sequence: TGTGCCAGCAGATGGACAGGGAGATGGAACACTGAAGCTTTCTTT. This translates into CASRWTGRWNTEAFF. The chain has TRBV7-9 and TRBJ1-1; 8 nucleotides agree with TRBD1. CDR3 length equals 15 residues. The V gene end was trimmed by 6 bases and the J gene end by 1 base; junction bases not matched to a gene: 7. The germline V gene has CDR1 SEHNR and CDR2 FQNEAQ (reference sequence).

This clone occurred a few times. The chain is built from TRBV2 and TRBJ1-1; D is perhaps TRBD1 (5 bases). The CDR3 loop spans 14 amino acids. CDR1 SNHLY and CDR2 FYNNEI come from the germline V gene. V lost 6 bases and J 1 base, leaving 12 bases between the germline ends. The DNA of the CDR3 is TGTGCCAGCAGGAAGACAGAGACGAACACTGAAGCTTTCTTT. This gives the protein CASRKTETNTEAFF.

DNA of the CDR3: TGTGCCAGCAGCCGCACCGGGGGGGGAGTCAATGAGCAGTTCTTC. This gives the protein CASSRTGGGVNEQFF. The chain couples TRBV5-4 to TRBJ2-1; 8 bases line up with TRBD2. The germline gives CDR1 SGHNT, CDR2 YYREEE (reference sequence). The CDR3 length is 15 residues. V trimming: 4 bases; J trimming: 6 bases; junction bases outside the gene matches: 9.

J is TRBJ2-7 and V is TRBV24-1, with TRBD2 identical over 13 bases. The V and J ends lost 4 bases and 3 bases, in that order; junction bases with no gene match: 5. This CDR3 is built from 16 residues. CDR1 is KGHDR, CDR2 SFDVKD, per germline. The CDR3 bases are TGTGCCACCAGTGAATTGGGGACTAGCGGGAACTACGAGCAGTACTTC. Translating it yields CATSELGTSGNYEQYF.

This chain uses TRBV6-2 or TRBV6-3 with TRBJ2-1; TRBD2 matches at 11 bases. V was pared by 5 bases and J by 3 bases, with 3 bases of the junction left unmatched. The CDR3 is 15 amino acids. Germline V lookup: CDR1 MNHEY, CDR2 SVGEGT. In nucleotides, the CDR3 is TGTGCCAGCAGTCGCGGGACTAGCGGCTACAATGAGCAGTTCTTC. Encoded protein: CASSRGTSGYNEQFF.

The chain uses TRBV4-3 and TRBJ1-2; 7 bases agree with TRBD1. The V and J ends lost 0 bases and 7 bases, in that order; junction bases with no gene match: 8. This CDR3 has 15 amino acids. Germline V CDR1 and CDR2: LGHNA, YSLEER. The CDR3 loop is CASSQDTRGRSGYTF. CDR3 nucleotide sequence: TGCGCCAGCAGCCAAGATACCAGGGGGAGGTCTGGCTACACCTTC.

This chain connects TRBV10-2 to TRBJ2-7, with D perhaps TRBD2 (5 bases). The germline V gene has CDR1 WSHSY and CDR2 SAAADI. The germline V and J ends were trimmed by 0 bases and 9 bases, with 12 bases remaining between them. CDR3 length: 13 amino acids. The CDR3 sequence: CASSESERERQYF. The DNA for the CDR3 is TGCGCCAGCAGTGAGTCCGAAAGGGAGAGGCAGTACTTC.

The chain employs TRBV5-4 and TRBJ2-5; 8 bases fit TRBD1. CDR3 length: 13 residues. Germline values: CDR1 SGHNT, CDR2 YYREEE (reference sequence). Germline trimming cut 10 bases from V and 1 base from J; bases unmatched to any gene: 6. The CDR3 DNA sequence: TGTGCCGCACGCGACAGGGGCCAAGAGACCCAGTACTTC. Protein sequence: CAARDRGQETQYF.

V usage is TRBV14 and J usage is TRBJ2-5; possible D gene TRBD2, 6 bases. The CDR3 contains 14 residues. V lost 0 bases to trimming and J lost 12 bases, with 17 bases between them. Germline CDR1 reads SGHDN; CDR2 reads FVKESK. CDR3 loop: CASSQEHGRGAKYF. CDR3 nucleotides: TGTGCCAGCAGCCAAGAACACGGGAGAGGGGCAAAGTACTTC.

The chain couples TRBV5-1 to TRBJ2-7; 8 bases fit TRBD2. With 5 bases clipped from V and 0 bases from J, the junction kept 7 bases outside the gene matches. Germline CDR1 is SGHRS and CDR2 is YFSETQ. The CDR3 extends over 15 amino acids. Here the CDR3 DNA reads TGCGCCAGCAGGTCGACTAGCGAGAGCTCCTACGAGCAGTACTTC. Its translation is CASRSTSESSYEQYF.

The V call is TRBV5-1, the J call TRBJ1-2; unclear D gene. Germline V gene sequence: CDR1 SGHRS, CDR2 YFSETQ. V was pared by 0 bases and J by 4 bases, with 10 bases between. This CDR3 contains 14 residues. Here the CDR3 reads CASSLVVWSYGYTF. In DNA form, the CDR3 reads TGCGCCAGCAGCTTGGTTGTCTGGAGCTATGGCTACACCTTC.

CDR3: CASSSDRGSSPLHF. CDR3 DNA sequence: TGTGCCAGCAGCTCAGACAGGGGAAGTTCACCCCTCCACTTT. The chain employs TRBV5-8 and TRBJ1-6, with 8 bases that match TRBD1. The J segment lost 9 bases and the V segment lost 3 bases, leaving 5 bases of the junction unmatched. Per the germline V gene, CDR1 is SGHTS and CDR2 is YDEGEE. CDR3 length: 14 residues.

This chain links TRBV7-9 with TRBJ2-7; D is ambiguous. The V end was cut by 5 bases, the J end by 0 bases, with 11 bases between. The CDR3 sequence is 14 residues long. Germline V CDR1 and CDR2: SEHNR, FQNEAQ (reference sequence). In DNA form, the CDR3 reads TGTGCCAGCAGCCCCTCTTCGGTCTCCTACGAGCAGTACTTC. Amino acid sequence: CASSPSSVSYEQYF. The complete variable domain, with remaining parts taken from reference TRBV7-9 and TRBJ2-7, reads DTGVSQNPRHKITKRGQNVTFRCDPISEHNRLYWYRQTLGQGPEFLTYFQNEAQLEKSRLLSDRFSAERPKGSFSTLEIQRTEQGDSAMYLCASSPSSVSYEQYFGPGTRLTVT.

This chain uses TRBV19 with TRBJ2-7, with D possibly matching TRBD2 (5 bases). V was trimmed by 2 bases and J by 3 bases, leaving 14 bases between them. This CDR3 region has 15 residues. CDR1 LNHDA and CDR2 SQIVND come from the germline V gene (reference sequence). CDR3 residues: CASSISGILFYEQYF. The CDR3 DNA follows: TGTGCCAGTAGTATATCCGGGATCCTTTTCTACGAGCAGTACTTC.